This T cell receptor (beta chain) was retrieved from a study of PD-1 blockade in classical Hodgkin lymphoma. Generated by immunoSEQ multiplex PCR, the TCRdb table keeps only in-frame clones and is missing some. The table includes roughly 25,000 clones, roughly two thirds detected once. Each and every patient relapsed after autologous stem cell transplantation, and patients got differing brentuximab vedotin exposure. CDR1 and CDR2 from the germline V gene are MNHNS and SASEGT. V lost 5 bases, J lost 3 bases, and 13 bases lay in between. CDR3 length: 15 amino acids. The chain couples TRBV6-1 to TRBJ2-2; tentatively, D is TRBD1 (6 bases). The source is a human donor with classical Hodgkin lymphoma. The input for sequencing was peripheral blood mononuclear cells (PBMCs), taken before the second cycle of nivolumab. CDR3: CASSRTAPYTGELFF. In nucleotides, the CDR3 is TGTGCCAGCAGTCGGACAGCACCTTACACCGGGGAGCTGTTTTTT.